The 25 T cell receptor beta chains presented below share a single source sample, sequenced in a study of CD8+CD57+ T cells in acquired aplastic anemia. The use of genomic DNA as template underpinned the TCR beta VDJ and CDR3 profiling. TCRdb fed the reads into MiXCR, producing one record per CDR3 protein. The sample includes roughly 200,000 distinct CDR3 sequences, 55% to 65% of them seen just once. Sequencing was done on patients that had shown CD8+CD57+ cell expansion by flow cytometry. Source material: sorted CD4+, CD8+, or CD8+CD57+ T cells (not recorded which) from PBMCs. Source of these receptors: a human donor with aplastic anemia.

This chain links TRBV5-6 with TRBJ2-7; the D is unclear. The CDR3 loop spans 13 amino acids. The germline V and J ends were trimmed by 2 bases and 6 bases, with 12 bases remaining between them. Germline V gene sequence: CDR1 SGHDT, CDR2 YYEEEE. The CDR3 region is CASSFLDSPEQYF. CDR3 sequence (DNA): TGTGCCAGCAGCTTCCTAGATTCTCCCGAGCAGTACTTC.

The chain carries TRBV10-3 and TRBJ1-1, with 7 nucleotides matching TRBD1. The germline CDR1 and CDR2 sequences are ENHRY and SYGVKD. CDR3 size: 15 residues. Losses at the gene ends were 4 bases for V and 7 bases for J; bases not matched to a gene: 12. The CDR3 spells CAISAPDRAQGEAFF. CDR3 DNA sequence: TGTGCCATCAGTGCCCCTGACAGGGCCCAGGGTGAAGCTTTCTTT.

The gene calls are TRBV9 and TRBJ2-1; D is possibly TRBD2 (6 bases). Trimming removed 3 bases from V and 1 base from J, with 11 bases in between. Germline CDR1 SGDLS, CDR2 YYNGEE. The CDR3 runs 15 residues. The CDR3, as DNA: TGTGCCAGCAGCGCGGGGGAAGTATCCTACAATGAGCAGTTCTTC. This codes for CASSAGEVSYNEQFF. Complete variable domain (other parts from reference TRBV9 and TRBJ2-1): DSGVTQTPKHLITATGQRVTLRCSPRSGDLSVYWYQQSLDQGLQFLIQYYNGEERAKGNILERFSAQQFPDLHSELNLSSLELGDSALYFCASSAGEVSYNEQFFGPGTRLTVL.

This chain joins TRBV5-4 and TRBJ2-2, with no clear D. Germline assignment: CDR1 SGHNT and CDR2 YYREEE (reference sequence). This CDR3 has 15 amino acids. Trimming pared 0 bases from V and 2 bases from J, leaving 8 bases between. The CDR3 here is CASSLDRVNTGELFF. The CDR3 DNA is TGTGCCAGCAGCTTGGACCGGGTAAACACCGGGGAGCTGTTTTTT.

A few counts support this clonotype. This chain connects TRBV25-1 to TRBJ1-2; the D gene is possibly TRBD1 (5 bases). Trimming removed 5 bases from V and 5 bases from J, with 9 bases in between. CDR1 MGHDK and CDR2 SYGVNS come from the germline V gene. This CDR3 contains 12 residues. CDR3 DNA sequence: TGTGCCAGCAGTCAGGGAGGGTATGGCTACACCTTC. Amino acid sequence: CASSQGGYGYTF.

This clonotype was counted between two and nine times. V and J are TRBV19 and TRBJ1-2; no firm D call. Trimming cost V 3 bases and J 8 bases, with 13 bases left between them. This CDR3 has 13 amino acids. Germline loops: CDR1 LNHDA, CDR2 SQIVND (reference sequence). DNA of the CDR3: TGTGCCAGTAGTATTTTCGATGCCCGCGGCTACACCTTC. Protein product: CASSIFDARGYTF. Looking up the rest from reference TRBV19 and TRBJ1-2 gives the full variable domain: DGGITQSPKYLFRKEGQNVTLSCEQNLNHDAMYWYRQDPGQGLRLIYYSQIVNDFQKGDIAEGYSVSREKKESFPLTVTSAQKNPTAFYLCASSIFDARGYTFGSGTRLTVV.

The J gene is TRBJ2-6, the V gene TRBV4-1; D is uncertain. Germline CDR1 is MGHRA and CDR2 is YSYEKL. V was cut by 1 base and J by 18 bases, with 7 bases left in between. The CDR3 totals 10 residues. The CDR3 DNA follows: TGCGCCAGCAGCCAAGCTGGACGGACTTTC. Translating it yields CASSQAGRTF.

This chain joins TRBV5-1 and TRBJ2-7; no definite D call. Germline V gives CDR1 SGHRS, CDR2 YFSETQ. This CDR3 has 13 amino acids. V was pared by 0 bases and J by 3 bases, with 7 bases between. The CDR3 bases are TGCGCCAGCAGCTTGGACGTAGACTACGAGCAGTACTTC. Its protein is CASSLDVDYEQYF.

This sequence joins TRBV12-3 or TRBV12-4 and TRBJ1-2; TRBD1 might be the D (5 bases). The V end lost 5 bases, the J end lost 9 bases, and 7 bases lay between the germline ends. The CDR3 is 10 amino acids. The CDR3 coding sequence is TGTGCCAGCAGTAAGGGGCGCTACACCTTC. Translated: CASSKGRYTF.

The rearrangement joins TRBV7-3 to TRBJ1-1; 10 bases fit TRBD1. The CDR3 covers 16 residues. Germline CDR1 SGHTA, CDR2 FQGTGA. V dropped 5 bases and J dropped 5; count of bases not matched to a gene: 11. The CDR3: CASSIPRTGGGTEAFF. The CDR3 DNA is TGTGCCAGCAGCATTCCCCGGACAGGGGGTGGTACTGAAGCTTTCTTT.

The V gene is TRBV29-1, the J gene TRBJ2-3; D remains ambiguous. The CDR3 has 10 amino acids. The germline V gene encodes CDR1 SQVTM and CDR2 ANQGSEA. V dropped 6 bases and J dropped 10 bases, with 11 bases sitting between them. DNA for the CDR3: TGCAGCGTGGCAGAAAAGGCGCAGTATTTT. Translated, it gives CSVAEKAQYF.

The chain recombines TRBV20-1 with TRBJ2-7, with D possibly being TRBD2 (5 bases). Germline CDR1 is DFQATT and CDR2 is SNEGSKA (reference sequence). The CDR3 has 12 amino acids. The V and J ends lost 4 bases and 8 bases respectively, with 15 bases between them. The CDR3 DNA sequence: TGCAGTGCTACCGGGAAGTCATTGCAGCAGTACTTC. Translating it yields CSATGKSLQQYF.

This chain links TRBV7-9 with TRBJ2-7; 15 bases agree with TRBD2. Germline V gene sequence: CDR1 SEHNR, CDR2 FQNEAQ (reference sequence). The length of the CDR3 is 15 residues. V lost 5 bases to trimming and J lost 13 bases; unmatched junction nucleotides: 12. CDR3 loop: CASSHPQGLAGGRYF. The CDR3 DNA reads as TGTGCCAGCAGCCACCCTCAGGGACTAGCGGGAGGCCGCTACTTC.

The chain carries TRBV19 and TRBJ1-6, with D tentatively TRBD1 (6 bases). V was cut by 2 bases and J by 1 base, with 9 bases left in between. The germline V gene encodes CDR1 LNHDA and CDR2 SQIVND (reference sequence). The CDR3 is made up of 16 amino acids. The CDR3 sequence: CASSIQGRSYNSPLHF. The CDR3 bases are TGTGCCAGTAGTATACAGGGGAGGTCCTATAATTCACCCCTCCACTTT.

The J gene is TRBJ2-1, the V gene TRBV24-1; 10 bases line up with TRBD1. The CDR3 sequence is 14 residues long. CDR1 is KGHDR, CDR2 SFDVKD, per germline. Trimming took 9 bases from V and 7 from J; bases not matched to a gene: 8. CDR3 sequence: CATSTGQGLNEQFF. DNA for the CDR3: TGTGCCACCTCTACGGGACAGGGGTTGAATGAGCAGTTCTTC.

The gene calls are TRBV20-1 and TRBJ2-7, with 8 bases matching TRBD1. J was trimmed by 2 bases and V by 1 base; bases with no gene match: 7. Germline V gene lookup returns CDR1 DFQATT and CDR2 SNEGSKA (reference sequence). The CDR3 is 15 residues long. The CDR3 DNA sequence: TGCAGTGCTAGAGCCGGGACAGGCCTTACCTACGAGCAGTACTTC. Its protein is CSARAGTGLTYEQYF.

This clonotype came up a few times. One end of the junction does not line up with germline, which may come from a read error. This chain's CDR3 is CASSLHEGAPLF. DNA of the CDR3: TGTGCCAGCAGCTTACATGAGGGGGCTCCACTTTTT. This sequence joins TRBV5-6 and TRBJ1-4; 7 bases map to TRBD1. Germline V gene data show CDR1 as SGHDT and CDR2 as YYEEEE. The CDR3 totals 12 residues.

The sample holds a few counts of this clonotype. CDR3 region: CSARGEGIDTQYF. CDR3 bases: TGCAGTGCTAGAGGAGAGGGCATAGATACGCAGTATTTT. V is TRBV20-1 and J is TRBJ2-3; possibly TRBD2 for D (5 bases). Germline CDR1 reads DFQATT; CDR2 reads SNEGSKA (reference sequence). With 1 base removed from V and 5 bases from J, the gap between germline ends came to 10 bases. This CDR3 has 13 residues.

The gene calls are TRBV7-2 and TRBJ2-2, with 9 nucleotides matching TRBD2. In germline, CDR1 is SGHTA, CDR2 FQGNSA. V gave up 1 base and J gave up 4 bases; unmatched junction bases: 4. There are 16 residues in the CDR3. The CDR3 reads CASSLVRGGATGELFF. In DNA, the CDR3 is TGTGCCAGCAGCTTAGTCCGCGGGGGGGCCACCGGGGAGCTGTTTTTT.

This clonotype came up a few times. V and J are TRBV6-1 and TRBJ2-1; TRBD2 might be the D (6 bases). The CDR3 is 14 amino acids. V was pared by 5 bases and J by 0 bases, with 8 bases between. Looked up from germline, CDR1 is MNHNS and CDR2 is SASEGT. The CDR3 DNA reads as TGTGCCAGCAGTTGGGACTCCTCCTACAATGAGCAGTTCTTC. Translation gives CASSWDSSYNEQFF.

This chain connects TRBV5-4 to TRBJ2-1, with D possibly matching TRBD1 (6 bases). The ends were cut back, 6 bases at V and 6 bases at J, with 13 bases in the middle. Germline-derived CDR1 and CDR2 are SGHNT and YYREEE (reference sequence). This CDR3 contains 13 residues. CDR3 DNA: TGTGCCAGCAAGGGGGTTTATGCCAATGAGCAGTTCTTC. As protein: CASKGVYANEQFF.

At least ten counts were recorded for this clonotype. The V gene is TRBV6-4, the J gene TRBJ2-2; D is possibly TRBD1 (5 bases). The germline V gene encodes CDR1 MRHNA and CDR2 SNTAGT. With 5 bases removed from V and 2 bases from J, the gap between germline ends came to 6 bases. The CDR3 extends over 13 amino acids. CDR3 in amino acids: CASSQGNTGELFF. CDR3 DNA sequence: TGTGCCAGCAGTCAGGGAAACACCGGGGAGCTGTTTTTT.

The CDR3 reads CASRKGSYYEQYF. CDR3 DNA: TGTGCCAGCAGGAAGGGTTCCTACTACGAGCAGTACTTC. The rearrangement links TRBV12-3 or TRBV12-4 to TRBJ2-7, with no clear D. Trimming shortened V by 6 bases and J by 3 bases, and 12 bases separated the two germline ends. The CDR3 has 13 residues.

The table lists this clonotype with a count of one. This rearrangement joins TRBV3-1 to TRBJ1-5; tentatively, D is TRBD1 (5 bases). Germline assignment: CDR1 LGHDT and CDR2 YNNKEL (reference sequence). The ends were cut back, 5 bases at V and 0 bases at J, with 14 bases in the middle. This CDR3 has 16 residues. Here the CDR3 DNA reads TGTGCCAGCAGCTCTGGCGGGGGTCGTAGCAATCAGCCCCAGCATTTT. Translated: CASSSGGGRSNQPQHF.

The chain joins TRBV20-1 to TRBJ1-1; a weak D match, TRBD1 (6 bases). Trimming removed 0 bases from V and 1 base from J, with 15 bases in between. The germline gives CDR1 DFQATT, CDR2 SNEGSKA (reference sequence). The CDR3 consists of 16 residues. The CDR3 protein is CSARDKGGSWNTEAFF. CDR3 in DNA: TGCAGTGCTAGAGATAAGGGGGGTTCTTGGAACACTGAAGCTTTCTTT.